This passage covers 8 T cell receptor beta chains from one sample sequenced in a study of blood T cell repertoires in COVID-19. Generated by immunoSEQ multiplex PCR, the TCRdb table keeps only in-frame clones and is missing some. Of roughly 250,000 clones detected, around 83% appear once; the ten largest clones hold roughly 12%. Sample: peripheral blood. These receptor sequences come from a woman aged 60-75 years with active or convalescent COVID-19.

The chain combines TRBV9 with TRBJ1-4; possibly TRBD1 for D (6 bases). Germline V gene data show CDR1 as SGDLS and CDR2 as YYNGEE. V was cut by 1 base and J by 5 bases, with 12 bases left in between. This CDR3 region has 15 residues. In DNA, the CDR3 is TGTGCCAGCAGCGTAACAGGGATCCCGAATGAAAAACTGTTTTTT. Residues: CASSVTGIPNEKLFF.

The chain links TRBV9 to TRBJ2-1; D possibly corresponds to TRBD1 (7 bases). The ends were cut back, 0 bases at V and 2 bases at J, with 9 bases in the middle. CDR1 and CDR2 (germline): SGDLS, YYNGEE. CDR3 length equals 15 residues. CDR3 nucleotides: TGTGCCAGCAGCGTAGCAGGGGGGACCTACAATGAGCAGTTCTTC. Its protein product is CASSVAGGTYNEQFF.

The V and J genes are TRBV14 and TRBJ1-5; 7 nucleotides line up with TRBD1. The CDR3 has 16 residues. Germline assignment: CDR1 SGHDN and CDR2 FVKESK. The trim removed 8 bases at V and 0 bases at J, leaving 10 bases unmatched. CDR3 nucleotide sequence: TGTGCCAGCGATGGGACAGCACTTTATAGCAATCAGCCCCAGCATTTT. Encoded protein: CASDGTALYSNQPQHF. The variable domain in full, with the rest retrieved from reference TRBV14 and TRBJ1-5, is EAGVTQFPSHSVIEKGQTVTLRCDPISGHDNLYWYRRVMGKEIKFLLHFVKESKQDESGMPNNRFLAERTGGTYSTLKVQPAELEDSGVYFCASDGTALYSNQPQHFGDGTRLSIL.

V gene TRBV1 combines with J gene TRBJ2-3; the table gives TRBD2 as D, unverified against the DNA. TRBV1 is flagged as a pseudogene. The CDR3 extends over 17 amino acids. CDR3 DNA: TGCACCAGCAGCCAAGCCGGGGTGCCCCCTATCACAGATACGCAGTATTTT. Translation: CTSSQAGVPPITDTQYF.

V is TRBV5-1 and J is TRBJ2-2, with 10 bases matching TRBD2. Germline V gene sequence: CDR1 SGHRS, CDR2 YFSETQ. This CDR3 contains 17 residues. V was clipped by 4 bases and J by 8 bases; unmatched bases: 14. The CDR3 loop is CASSRGASGGLEGELFF. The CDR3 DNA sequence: TGCGCCAGCAGCCGTGGTGCTAGCGGGGGCTTAGAGGGGGAGCTGTTTTTT.

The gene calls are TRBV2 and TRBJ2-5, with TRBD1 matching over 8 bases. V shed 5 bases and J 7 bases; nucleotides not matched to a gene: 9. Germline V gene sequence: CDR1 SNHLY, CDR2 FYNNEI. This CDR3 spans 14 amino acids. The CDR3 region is CASSNHRQGRTQYF. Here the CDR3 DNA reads TGTGCCAGCAGTAACCACCGACAGGGGCGGACCCAGTACTTC.

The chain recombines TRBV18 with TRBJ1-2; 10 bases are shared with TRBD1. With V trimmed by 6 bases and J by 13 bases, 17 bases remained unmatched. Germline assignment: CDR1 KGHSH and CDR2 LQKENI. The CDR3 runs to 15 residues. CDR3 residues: CASSLNRDRGPSGTF. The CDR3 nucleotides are TGTGCCAGCTCCCTAAACCGGGACAGGGGACCCTCTGGCACCTTC.

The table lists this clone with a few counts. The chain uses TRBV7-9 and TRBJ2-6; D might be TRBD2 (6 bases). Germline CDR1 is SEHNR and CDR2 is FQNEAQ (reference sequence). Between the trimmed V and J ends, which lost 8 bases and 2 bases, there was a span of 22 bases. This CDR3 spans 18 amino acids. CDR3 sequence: CASGGTGPRRAGANVLTF. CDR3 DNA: TGTGCCAGCGGCGGGACGGGTCCAAGAAGGGCTGGGGCCAACGTCCTGACTTTC. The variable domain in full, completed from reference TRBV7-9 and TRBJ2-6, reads DTGVSQNPRHKITKRGQNVTFRCDPISEHNRLYWYRQTLGQGPEFLTYFQNEAQLEKSRLLSDRFSAERPKGSFSTLEIQRTEQGDSAMYLCASGGTGPRRAGANVLTFGAGSRLTVL.